This is a list of T cell receptor beta chains from one sample in a study of blood T cell repertoires in COVID-19. Clones were sequenced by immunoSEQ multiplex PCR, and TCRdb holds only the in-frame ones, with some missing. This table holds just over 250,000 clones, more than 85% found once. Input material: peripheral blood. These receptors came from a person under 30 with COVID-19, enrolled during active disease. Both conserved end residues are part of each CDR3. The order of the fields is J gene, clone size, V gene, D gene, CDR3 protein, CDR3 DNA. The D gene is left open where the match is weak. Size tells how often a clone was seen (once, few, many) or the class of an expanded clone, and some rows leave it out.

j_call: TRBJ2-3; clone_size: -; v_call: TRBV4-1; d_call: TRBD2; cdr3_aa: CASSPIAGGLADTQYF; cdr3_nt: TGCGCCAGCAGCCCCATAGCGGGAGGACTGGCAGATACGCAGTATTTT
j_call: TRBJ1-2; clone_size: -; v_call: TRBV7-9; d_call: -; cdr3_aa: CASSLVQGGGYGYTF; cdr3_nt: TGTGCCAGCAGCTTAGTCCAGGGTGGTGGCTATGGCTACACCTTC
j_call: TRBJ2-2; clone_size: -; v_call: TRBV7-7; d_call: TRBD2; cdr3_aa: CASSHRSGSNTGELFF; cdr3_nt: TGTGCTAGCAGCCACCGTAGCGGGTCGAACACCGGGGAGCTGTTTTTT
j_call: TRBJ2-3; clone_size: -; v_call: TRBV6-1; d_call: -; cdr3_aa: CASSDRTSQYF; cdr3_nt: TGTGCCAGCAGTGACAGGACTTCGCAGTATTTT
j_call: TRBJ2-7; clone_size: once; v_call: TRBV24-1; d_call: TRBD2; cdr3_aa: CATQTSGDIEQYF; cdr3_nt: TGTGCCACCCAGACTAGCGGGGACATCGAGCAGTACTTC
j_call: TRBJ2-7; clone_size: -; v_call: TRBV4-2; d_call: -; cdr3_aa: CASSQGLDPSSEQYF; cdr3_nt: TGTGCCAGCAGCCAAGGACTAGATCCTTCCAGCGAGCAGTACTTC
j_call: TRBJ2-7; clone_size: -; v_call: TRBV6-1; d_call: TRBD1; cdr3_aa: CASSWTGEGTYEQYF; cdr3_nt: TGTGCCAGCAGTTGGACAGGGGAAGGCACCTACGAGCAGTACTTC
j_call: TRBJ2-5; clone_size: -; v_call: TRBV5-1; d_call: TRBD2; cdr3_aa: CASRETGGETQYF; cdr3_nt: TGCGCCAGCAGAGAAACGGGGGGAGAGACCCAGTACTTC
j_call: TRBJ1-3; clone_size: -; v_call: TRBV28; d_call: TRBD1; cdr3_aa: CASSSSRDRAGNTIYF; cdr3_nt: TGTGCCAGCAGTTCCTCCCGGGACAGGGCTGGAAACACCATATATTTT
j_call: TRBJ1-2; clone_size: -; v_call: TRBV19; d_call: TRBD1; cdr3_aa: CATRQGPLSNYGYTF; cdr3_nt: TGTGCCACCCGACAGGGACCTTTATCTAACTATGGCTACACCTTC
j_call: TRBJ1-6; clone_size: few; v_call: TRBV4-2; d_call: TRBD1; cdr3_aa: CAGGGAGVNSPLHF; cdr3_nt: TGTGCAGGAGGGGGCGCAGGGGTTAATTCACCCCTCCACTTT
j_call: TRBJ2-5; clone_size: -; v_call: TRBV10-1; d_call: TRBD2; cdr3_aa: CASSETSAQETQYF; cdr3_nt: TGCGCCAGCAGTGAGACTAGCGCCCAAGAGACCCAGTACTTC
j_call: TRBJ2-1; clone_size: -; v_call: TRBV4-3; d_call: TRBD2; cdr3_aa: CASSQEWTSGQNEQFF; cdr3_nt: TGCGCCAGCAGCCAAGAGTGGACTAGCGGGCAGAATGAGCAGTTCTTC
j_call: TRBJ1-4; clone_size: -; v_call: TRBV18; d_call: TRBD1; cdr3_aa: CASTRQGNEKLFF; cdr3_nt: TGTGCCAGCACAAGACAGGGAAATGAAAAACTGTTTTTT
j_call: TRBJ1-1; clone_size: -; v_call: TRBV29-1; d_call: -; cdr3_aa: CSVAGVLNTEAFF; cdr3_nt: TGCAGCGTTGCCGGGGTTCTGAACACTGAAGCTTTCTTT
j_call: TRBJ2-1; clone_size: -; v_call: TRBV7-9; d_call: -; cdr3_aa: CASSSRDLYNEQFF; cdr3_nt: TGTGCCAGCAGCTCACGGGACTTATACAATGAGCAGTTCTTC
j_call: TRBJ2-3; clone_size: -; v_call: TRBV20-1; d_call: -; cdr3_aa: CSAEITDTQYF; cdr3_nt: TGCAGTGCAGAGATCACAGATACGCAGTATTTT
j_call: TRBJ2-1; clone_size: -; v_call: TRBV5-1; d_call: -; cdr3_aa: CASSSNRDYNEQFF; cdr3_nt: TGCGCCAGCAGCTCCAACCGGGACTACAATGAGCAGTTCTTC
j_call: TRBJ2-2; clone_size: -; v_call: TRBV30; d_call: -; cdr3_aa: CACAGIKSGELFF; cdr3_nt: TGTGCCTGTGCCGGGATCAAATCCGGGGAGCTGTTTTTT
j_call: TRBJ2-7; clone_size: -; v_call: TRBV5-5; d_call: TRBD2; cdr3_aa: CASQLPMGTSGRPYEQYF; cdr3_nt: TGTGCCAGCCAACTACCGATGGGGACTAGCGGGAGGCCCTACGAGCAGTACTTC
j_call: TRBJ2-2; clone_size: once; v_call: TRBV18; d_call: TRBD1; cdr3_aa: CASSSTGTGGEAGELFF; cdr3_nt: TGTGCCAGCTCATCGACCGGGACAGGGGGAGAGGCCGGGGAGCTGTTTTTT
j_call: TRBJ2-4; clone_size: -; v_call: TRBV5-1; d_call: TRBD2; cdr3_aa: CASSLAGSTKNIQYF; cdr3_nt: TGCGCCAGCAGCTTAGCGGGATCAACCAAAAACATTCAGTACTTC
j_call: TRBJ2-7; clone_size: -; v_call: TRBV7-9; d_call: TRBD2; cdr3_aa: CASSQTSGSNEQYF; cdr3_nt: TGTGCCAGCAGCCAAACTAGCGGGAGCAACGAGCAGTACTTC
j_call: TRBJ2-7; clone_size: -; v_call: TRBV2; d_call: TRBD1; cdr3_aa: CASSPGQGKYEQYF; cdr3_nt: TGTGCCAGCAGTCCGGGACAGGGGAAATACGAGCAGTACTTC
j_call: TRBJ2-7; clone_size: -; v_call: TRBV6-1; d_call: -; cdr3_aa: CASSDLPGEQYF; cdr3_nt: TGTGCCAGCAGTGACCTTCCGGGCGAGCAGTACTTC
j_call: TRBJ1-1; clone_size: -; v_call: TRBV29-1; d_call: TRBD1; cdr3_aa: CSVSTGAGTEAFF; cdr3_nt: TGCAGCGTTAGCACAGGGGCAGGCACTGAAGCTTTCTTT
j_call: TRBJ2-3; clone_size: -; v_call: TRBV4-3; d_call: TRBD2; cdr3_aa: CASSQASLAGQSTDTQYF; cdr3_nt: TGCGCCAGCAGCCAAGCTTCTCTAGCGGGACAAAGCACAGATACGCAGTATTTT
j_call: TRBJ1-5; clone_size: -; v_call: TRBV7-5; d_call: -; cdr3_aa: CARSPPDRDGQPQHF; cdr3_nt: TGTGCCAGAAGCCCCCCCGACAGGGATGGTCAGCCCCAGCATTTT